These 28 T cell receptor beta chains originate from one sample sequenced in a study of cytomegalovirus exposure and HLA in healthy donors. The PCR was carried out with 60 Vbeta primers and 13 Jbeta primers. The method was immunoSEQ multiplex PCR; TCRdb's version includes in-frame clones alone and lacks a portion of them. The sample has fewer than 65,000 clones; about 82% are singletons. The specimen sequenced was PBMCs. These receptors were collected from a man between 25 and 39 years old in good health and CMV-seronegative.

V usage is TRBV28 and J usage is TRBJ2-5, with a possible D match to TRBD1 (5 bases). The CDR3 consists of 13 residues. CDR1 MDHEN and CDR2 SYDVKM come from the germline V gene. V was pared by 3 bases and J by 5 bases, with 10 bases between. The CDR3 region is CASSFKGWETQYF. CDR3 DNA: TGTGCCAGCAGTTTTAAGGGGTGGGAGACCCAGTACTTC. The full variable domain, its missing parts supplied by reference TRBV28 and TRBJ2-5, is DVKVTQSSRYLVKRTGEKVFLECVQDMDHENMFWYRQDPGLGLRLIYFSYDVKMKEKGDIPEGYSVSREKKERFSLILESASTNQTSMYLCASSFKGWETQYFGPGTRLLVL.

This clone was seen only a few times. The chain couples TRBV28 to TRBJ1-4, with TRBD1 matching 7 bases. Trimming at V came to 6 bases and at J to 5 bases, leaving 9 bases not matched to a gene. Germline V gene data show CDR1 as MDHEN and CDR2 as SYDVKM. The CDR3 extends over 15 amino acids. The CDR3: CASRNGGTANEKLFF. CDR3 DNA: TGTGCCAGCAGAAATGGAGGGACAGCGAATGAAAAACTGTTTTTT.

The CDR3 region is CASSQDPGLAVPRTQYF. The CDR3 DNA reads TGCGCCAGCAGCCAAGATCCGGGACTAGCGGTGCCAAGGACGCAGTATTTT. The chain carries TRBV4-3 and TRBJ2-3, with 11 nucleotides matching TRBD2. The CDR3 sequence is 17 residues long. The germline V gene encodes CDR1 LGHNA and CDR2 YSLEER. J was trimmed by 9 bases and V by 0 bases; bases with no gene match: 11.

This clone was picked up a small number of times. J is TRBJ2-1 and V is TRBV7-8; the match to TRBD1 covers 7 bases. Germline V lookup: CDR1 SGHVS, CDR2 FQNEAQ. The CDR3 is 14 residues long. V was clipped by 5 bases and J by 8 bases; unmatched bases: 9. The CDR3, as DNA: TGTGCCAGCAGCATACAGGGGCGGTGGTATGAGCAGTTCTTC. Translated: CASSIQGRWYEQFF.

The CDR3 DNA is TGTGCCAGCAGCCGACTAAGCTCCTATAATTCACCCCTCCACTTT. As protein: CASSRLSSYNSPLHF. The genes are TRBV7-8 and TRBJ1-6; the D is unclear. The germline V gene has CDR1 SGHVS and CDR2 FQNEAQ. V gave up 5 bases and J gave up 0 bases, with 8 bases separating them. The length of the CDR3 is 15 residues.

The genes are TRBV2 and TRBJ2-1; 10 nucleotides match TRBD2. Per the germline V gene, CDR1 is SNHLY and CDR2 is FYNNEI. With V trimmed by 5 bases and J by 2 bases, 3 bases remained unmatched. The CDR3 totals 15 residues. CDR3 sequence (DNA): TGTGCCAGCAGTTCCCTAGCGGGAGCCTACAATGAGCAGTTCTTC. This translates into CASSSLAGAYNEQFF. The whole variable domain, remainder taken from reference TRBV2 and TRBJ2-1, is EPEVTQTPSHQVTQMGQEVILRCVPISNHLYFYWYRQILGQKVEFLVSFYNNEISEKSEIFDDQFSVERPDGSNFTLKIRSTKLEDSAMYFCASSSLAGAYNEQFFGPGTRLTVL.

In its sample, this clone was seen once. The chain is built from TRBV7-9 and TRBJ2-5; 7 positions match TRBD1. This CDR3 spans 15 amino acids. V lost 3 bases and J lost 0; bases outside the gene matches: 4. CDR1 SEHNR and CDR2 FQNEAQ come from the germline V gene (reference sequence). The CDR3 sequence: CASSLTGMYQETQYF. For the CDR3, the DNA is TGTGCCAGCAGCTTGACAGGGATGTACCAAGAGACCCAGTACTTC.

Concerning this clone itself: Distinct nucleotide sequences in the sample also encode this CDR3. J is TRBJ2-5 and V is TRBV1; TRBD2 is taken as the D call from the table, unchecked against the DNA. TRBV1 is annotated as a pseudogene. The CDR3 is 13 amino acids. The CDR3 reads CTSRRLVQETQYF. CDR3 nucleotide sequence: TGCACTAGCAGGCGACTAGTTCAAGAGACCCAGTACTTC.

The chain couples TRBV5-1 to TRBJ2-6; TRBD1 is a possible D gene (6 bases). Germline V gene sequence: CDR1 SGHRS, CDR2 YFSETQ. This CDR3 is 15 amino acids long. V shed 5 bases and J shed 0 bases, with 9 bases lying between them. The CDR3 region has the DNA TGCGCCAGCAGGGGGGCGGTCTCTGGGGCCAACGTCCTGACTTTC. This translates into CASRGAVSGANVLTF.

The J gene is TRBJ1-3, the V gene TRBV7-2; no firm D call. With 2 bases removed from V and 2 bases from J, the gap between germline ends came to 10 bases. The CDR3 is 15 amino acids. Germline CDR1 SGHTA, CDR2 FQGNSA. The CDR3 reads CASSLNGLTGNTIYF. Written as DNA, the CDR3 is TGTGCCAGCAGCTTAAACGGGTTAACTGGAAACACCATATATTTT.

This clone was observed once. The V call is TRBV29-1, the J call TRBJ2-7; maybe TRBD1 (6 bases). The germline gives CDR1 SQVTM, CDR2 ANQGSEA. This CDR3 contains 12 residues. V was cut by 5 bases and J by 1 base, with 9 bases left in between. The CDR3 region is CSVTGQSYEQYF. The CDR3 DNA reads as TGCAGCGTTACAGGGCAATCCTACGAGCAGTACTTC.

This chain links TRBV5-6 with TRBJ2-7; D gene uncertain. Per germline, CDR1 SGHDT and CDR2 YYEEEE. Trimming took off 2 bases at V and 6 bases at J, with 6 bases between the two ends. CDR3 length equals 11 residues. The CDR3 region is CASSLSAEQYF. CDR3 bases: TGTGCCAGCAGCTTAAGCGCCGAGCAGTACTTC.

The V call is TRBV30, the J call TRBJ1-1; D possibly corresponds to TRBD1 (6 bases). V lost 5 bases, J lost 4 bases, and 17 bases lay in between. Germline CDR1 reads GTSNPN; CDR2 reads SVGIG (reference sequence). The CDR3 is 14 residues long. CDR3 region: CAWSMMDSSTEAFF. The CDR3 nucleotides read TGTGCCTGGTCGATGATGGACAGTTCCACTGAAGCTTTCTTT. The entire variable domain, with the rest obtained from reference TRBV30 and TRBJ1-1, is as follows: SQTIHQWPATLVQPVGSPLSLECTVEGTSNPNLYWYRQAAGRGLQLLFYSVGIGQISSEVPQNLSASRPQDRQFILSSKKLLLSDSGFYLCAWSMMDSSTEAFFGQGTRLTVV.

This chain joins TRBV5-4 and TRBJ2-3; D unresolved. Deletions cut 4 bases from V and 0 bases from J, with 3 bases between. The length of the CDR3 is 12 residues. The V gene's germline CDR1 is SGHNT and CDR2 YYREEE (reference sequence). The CDR3 sequence: CASSASTDTQYF. CDR3 in DNA: TGTGCCAGCAGCGCGAGCACAGATACGCAGTATTTT.

CDR3 residues: CASALTQGARETQYF. The CDR3 region has the DNA TGTGCCAGCGCCCTGACCCAGGGGGCAAGAGAGACCCAGTACTTC. The chain joins TRBV7-9 to TRBJ2-5; 8 bases agree with TRBD1. After removal of 8 bases from V and 4 bases from J, the junction contained 12 bases not matched to a gene. Germline values: CDR1 SEHNR, CDR2 FQNEAQ (reference sequence). This CDR3 is 15 amino acids long.

The chain has TRBV2 and TRBJ2-1; 10 positions agree with TRBD2. CDR1 SNHLY and CDR2 FYNNEI come from the germline V gene. The CDR3 has 17 amino acids. V gave up 6 bases and J gave up 4 bases; unmatched junction bases: 12. CDR3: CASSATASGGNYNEQFF. CDR3 coding DNA: TGTGCCAGCAGCGCCACCGCTAGCGGGGGCAATTACAATGAGCAGTTCTTC. The full variable domain, rest sourced from reference TRBV2 and TRBJ2-1, is EPEVTQTPSHQVTQMGQEVILRCVPISNHLYFYWYRQILGQKVEFLVSFYNNEISEKSEIFDDQFSVERPDGSNFTLKIRSTKLEDSAMYFCASSATASGGNYNEQFFGPGTRLTVL.

This sequence joins TRBV5-1 and TRBJ2-1, with TRBD2 identical over 7 bases. V lost 0 bases, J lost 8 bases, and 8 bases stayed unmatched. This CDR3 has 15 amino acids. The V gene's germline CDR1 is SGHRS and CDR2 YFSETQ. The CDR3 region has the DNA TGCGCCAGCAGCTTGGATCCGGCGGGGAGGGATGAGCAGTTCTTC. This gives the protein CASSLDPAGRDEQFF.

V is TRBV10-3 and J is TRBJ2-7; 12 positions match TRBD2. CDR1 ENHRY and CDR2 SYGVKD come from the germline V gene. Trimming at V came to 2 bases and at J to 3 bases, leaving 23 bases not matched to a gene. The CDR3 sequence is 22 residues long. The CDR3 protein is CAISENELAGGSPVRVVYEQYF. In DNA form, the CDR3 reads TGTGCCATCAGTGAGAACGAACTAGCGGGAGGATCCCCGGTAAGAGTGGTCTACGAGCAGTACTTC.

The rearrangement links TRBV2 to TRBJ1-1, with D hard to call. Trimming stripped 3 bases from V and 0 bases from J, with 5 bases between. The CDR3 is made up of 13 amino acids. Germline CDR1 SNHLY, CDR2 FYNNEI. The CDR3 coding sequence is TGTGCCAGCAGTGAGGAGATGAACACTGAAGCTTTCTTT. As protein: CASSEEMNTEAFF.

This chain links TRBV4-3 with TRBJ2-7; 8 nucleotides line up with TRBD1. V lost 0 bases and J lost 2; bases outside the gene matches: 3. The CDR3 totals 15 residues. Germline CDR1 reads LGHNA; CDR2 reads YSLEER. The CDR3 loop is CASSQETGEAYEQYF. The CDR3 DNA sequence: TGCGCCAGCAGCCAAGAGACAGGGGAGGCCTACGAGCAGTACTTC.

This clone was seen more than once but under ten times. This sequence joins TRBV2 and TRBJ2-1, with 9 bases aligning to TRBD2. The ends lost 10 bases at V and 0 bases at J; junction bases unmatched: 4. The V gene's germline CDR1 is SNHLY and CDR2 FYNNEI. The CDR3 covers 14 residues. CDR3 DNA: TGTGCCATTATAGCGGGGGTCTCCTACAATGAGCAGTTCTTC. Its protein is CAIIAGVSYNEQFF. Combining the CDR3 with reference TRBV2 and TRBJ2-1 gives the whole variable domain EPEVTQTPSHQVTQMGQEVILRCVPISNHLYFYWYRQILGQKVEFLVSFYNNEISEKSEIFDDQFSVERPDGSNFTLKIRSTKLEDSAMYFCAIIAGVSYNEQFFGPGTRLTVL.

This chain connects TRBV5-1 to TRBJ1-1; D not resolved. Per germline, CDR1 SGHRS and CDR2 YFSETQ. V lost 4 bases and J lost 5, with 12 bases in between. The CDR3 spans 13 residues. The CDR3 sequence is CASSAGGRTEAFF. In nucleotides, the CDR3 is TGCGCCAGCAGCGCAGGAGGAAGAACTGAAGCTTTCTTT.

The chain uses TRBV5-1 and TRBJ2-3; the match to TRBD1 covers 9 bases. This CDR3 contains 14 residues. The J segment lost 5 bases and the V segment lost 1 base, leaving 2 bases of the junction unmatched. CDR1 and CDR2 (germline): SGHRS, YFSETQ. For the CDR3, the DNA is TGCGCCAGCAGCTTGAGACAGGGGGTAGATACGCAGTATTTT. Translating gives CASSLRQGVDTQYF.

The rearrangement joins TRBV4-1 to TRBJ2-7; perhaps TRBD1 as D (5 bases). CDR3 length: 15 amino acids. Trimming left V 1 base short and J 4 bases short, with 14 bases between. Germline-derived CDR1 and CDR2 are MGHRA and YSYEKL. The CDR3 reads CASSQAQGMGYEQYF. CDR3 nucleotide sequence: TGCGCCAGCAGCCAAGCCCAGGGTATGGGTTACGAGCAGTACTTC.

The chain couples TRBV5-1 to TRBJ2-1; 10 bases map to TRBD2. This CDR3 has 16 residues. Germline values: CDR1 SGHRS, CDR2 YFSETQ. V was clipped by 3 bases and J by 8 bases; unmatched bases: 11. The CDR3 DNA reads TGCGCCAGCAGCTGGTGGTCTAGCGGGAGTAGTTATGAGCAGTTCTTC. It encodes CASSWWSSGSSYEQFF.

This clone was seen just once. V gene TRBV7-9 combines with J gene TRBJ1-3; TRBD1 is a possible D gene (5 bases). Germline CDR1 SEHNR, CDR2 FQNEAQ (reference sequence). CDR3 size: 15 residues. Between the trimmed V and J ends, which lost 3 bases and 0 bases, there was a span of 9 bases. This chain's CDR3 is CASSLIRVSGNTIYF. The DNA for the CDR3 is TGTGCCAGCAGCTTGATCAGGGTCTCTGGAAACACCATATATTTT.

The chain carries TRBV25-1 and TRBJ2-7, with TRBD1 matching 8 bases. Germline V gene lookup returns CDR1 MGHDK and CDR2 SYGVNS. V lost 5 bases, J lost 6 bases, and 6 bases stayed unmatched. The CDR3 covers 13 residues. CDR3 nucleotide sequence: TGTGCCAGCAGTTTCGGACAGGGATCCGAGCAGTACTTC. Encoded protein: CASSFGQGSEQYF.

The rearrangement uses TRBV6-5 and TRBJ2-2; 7 bases match TRBD1. Germline lookup yields CDR1 MNHEY and CDR2 SVGAGI. The CDR3 is 14 amino acids. V trimming: 7 bases; J trimming: 3 bases; junction bases outside the gene matches: 5. The CDR3 loop reads CASTTTGDTGELFF. CDR3 nucleotides: TGTGCCAGCACCACCACAGGGGACACCGGGGAGCTGTTTTTT.